This T cell receptor beta chain was recovered during a study of blood T cell repertoires in COVID-19. Overall study: Some COVID-19 samples were acute and others convalescent; all came from the United States, Italy and Spain.

V shed 4 bases, J shed 5 bases, and the junction held 7 bases outside the gene matches. The CDR3 is 15 amino acids. Germline V gene sequence: CDR1 SGHDT, CDR2 YYEEEE. Original processing notes: Amplified reference gene primers provided the basis for estimating nucleated cell counts. Clones were sequenced by immunoSEQ multiplex PCR, and TCRdb holds only the in-frame ones, with some missing. V, J and clone size are taken as reported in that table, and D and trimming were inferred from the DNA itself. The profile shows more than 45,000 clones, more than 85% of them singletons. J is TRBJ2-2 and V is TRBV5-6, with 8 nucleotides matching TRBD1. The receptor was derived from a human donor with active COVID-19. The donor label of this sample is uncertain. Source material: peripheral blood. CDR3 in DNA: TGTGCCAGCAGCCCGTCAGGGGGCTTTACCGGGGAGCTGTTTTTT. Translating gives CASSPSGGFTGELFF.